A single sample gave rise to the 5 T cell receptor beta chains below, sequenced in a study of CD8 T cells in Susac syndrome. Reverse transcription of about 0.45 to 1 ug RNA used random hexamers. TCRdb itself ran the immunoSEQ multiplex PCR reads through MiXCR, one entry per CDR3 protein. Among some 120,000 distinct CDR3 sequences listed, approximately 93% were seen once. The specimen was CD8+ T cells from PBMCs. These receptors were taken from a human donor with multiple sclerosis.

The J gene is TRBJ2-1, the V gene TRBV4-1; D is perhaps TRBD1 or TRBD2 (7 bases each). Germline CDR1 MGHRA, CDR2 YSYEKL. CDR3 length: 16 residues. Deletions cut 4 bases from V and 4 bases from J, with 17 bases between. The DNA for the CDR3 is TGCGCCAGCAGCCTCGTCAGGGGGACTATATACAATGAGCAGTTCTTC. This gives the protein CASSLVRGTIYNEQFF.

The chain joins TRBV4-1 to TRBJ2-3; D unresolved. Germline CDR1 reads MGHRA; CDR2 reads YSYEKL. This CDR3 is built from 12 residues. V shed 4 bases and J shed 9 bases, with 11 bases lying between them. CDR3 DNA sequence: TGCGCCAGCAGCCCGGGCGACGGGACGCAGTATTTT. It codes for CASSPGDGTQYF.

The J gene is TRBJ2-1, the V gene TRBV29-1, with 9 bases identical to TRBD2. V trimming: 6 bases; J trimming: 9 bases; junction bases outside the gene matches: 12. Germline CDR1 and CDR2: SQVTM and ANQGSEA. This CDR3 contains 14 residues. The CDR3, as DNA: TGCAGCGTAATAGCGGGAGTGTTTTTTGGTGAGCAGTTCTTC. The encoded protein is CSVIAGVFFGEQFF.

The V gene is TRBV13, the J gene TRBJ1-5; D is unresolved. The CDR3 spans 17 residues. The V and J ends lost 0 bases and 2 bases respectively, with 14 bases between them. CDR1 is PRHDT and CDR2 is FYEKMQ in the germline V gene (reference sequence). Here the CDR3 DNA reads TGTGCCAGCAGCTTAGGTAGGATAGGGTTGGGCAATCAGCCCCAGCATTTT. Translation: CASSLGRIGLGNQPQHF.

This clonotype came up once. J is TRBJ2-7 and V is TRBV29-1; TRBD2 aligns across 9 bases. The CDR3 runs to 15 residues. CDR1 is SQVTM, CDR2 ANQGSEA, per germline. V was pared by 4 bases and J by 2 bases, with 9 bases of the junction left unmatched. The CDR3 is CSVVGRGGSAYEQYF. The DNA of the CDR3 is TGCAGCGTTGTTGGGCGGGGGGGGTCCGCCTACGAGCAGTACTTC.